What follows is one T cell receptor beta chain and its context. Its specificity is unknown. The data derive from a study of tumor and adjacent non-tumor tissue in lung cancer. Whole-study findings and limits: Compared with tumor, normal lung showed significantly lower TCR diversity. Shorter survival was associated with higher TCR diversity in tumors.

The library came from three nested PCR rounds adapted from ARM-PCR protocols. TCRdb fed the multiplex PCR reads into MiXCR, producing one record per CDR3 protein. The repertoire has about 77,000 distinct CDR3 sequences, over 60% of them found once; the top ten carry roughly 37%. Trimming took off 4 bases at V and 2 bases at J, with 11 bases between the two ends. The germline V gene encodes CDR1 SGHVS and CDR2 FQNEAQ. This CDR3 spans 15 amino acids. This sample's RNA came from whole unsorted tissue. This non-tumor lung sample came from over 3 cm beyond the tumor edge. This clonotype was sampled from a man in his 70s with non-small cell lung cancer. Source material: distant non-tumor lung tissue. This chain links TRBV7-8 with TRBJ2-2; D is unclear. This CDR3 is CASSSGRVNTGELFF. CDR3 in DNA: TGTGCCAGCAGCTCTGGAAGAGTCAACACCGGGGAGCTGTTTTTT. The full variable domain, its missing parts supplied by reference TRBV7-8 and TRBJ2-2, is GAGVSQSPRYKVAKRGQDVALRCDPISGHVSLFWYQQALGQGPEFLTYFQNEAQLDKSGLPSDRFFAERPEGSVSTLKIQRTQQEDSAVYLCASSSGRVNTGELFFGEGSRLTVL.